This T cell receptor beta chain stems from a study of OX40 agonist ivuxolimab in advanced cancers. Study in general: The dose-escalation cohort was about 87% male, with a mean age of approximately 62 years, ranging roughly 20 to 90. Under the entry rules, prior anti-PD-1, anti-PD-L1 or anti-CTLA-4 therapy was allowed, and roughly 41% had some. Study observations and caveats: Researchers report that CD8+ T cells had, on average, more expanded clones than CD4+. Within 6 weeks, CD4+ and CD8+ blood T cells expanded clonally at 0.1 to 3.0 mg/kg.

Some clones are missing from TCRdb's copy, which holds only in-frame ones; the method was immunoSEQ multiplex PCR. The table lists over 85,000 clones, roughly 89% of them singletons. The V end lost 5 bases, the J end lost 6 bases, and 14 bases lay between the germline ends. The CDR3 has 13 amino acids. The germline V gene has CDR1 SEHNR and CDR2 FQNEAQ (reference sequence). Turning to this clone: Its specificity is unknown.

The sequences come from CD4+ or CD8+ T cells sorted from blood, collected in a trial of the OX40 agonist ivuxolimab. The clonotype comes from an adult with an advanced solid tumor such as melanoma, head and neck, liver or kidney cancer. V and J are TRBV7-9 and TRBJ2-7; D is unclear. CDR3 bases: TGTGCCAGCAGCAGGACCGCGACGGGCGAGCAGTACTTC. Translating it yields CASSRTATGEQYF.